This note documents a single T cell receptor beta chain sequence. This sample was taken from a study of shared clonotypes between healthy human individuals. Germline V CDR1 and CDR2: SGHRS, YFSETQ. V was trimmed by 3 bases and J by 0 bases, leaving 9 bases between them. The length of the CDR3 is 15 residues. Repertoires were generated with immunoSEQ multiplex PCR, while TCRdb's copy carries only in-frame clones and drops some. Of roughly 680,000 clones in the sample, 55% to 75% were seen once. Sequences were obtained from memory CD4+ T cells sorted from blood. Subset meaning: CD45RA-negative fraction. The sequence was obtained from a woman in her thirties in good health. V and J are TRBV5-1 and TRBJ1-4; D remains ambiguous. CDR3 sequence: CASSYSWATNEKLFF. CDR3 nucleotides: TGCGCCAGCAGCTACTCATGGGCAACTAATGAAAAACTGTTTTTT.